Described below is a single T cell receptor (beta chain) sequence and its context. The antigen remains unidentified. The data were taken from a study of cytomegalovirus exposure and HLA in healthy donors. Study summary: A later analysis reported the same platform for the 100 to 150 validation repertoires and the approximately 670 first-cohort repertoires.

J lost 2 bases, V lost 1 base, and 5 bases had no gene match. The CDR3 loop spans 16 amino acids. CDR1 is MNHNS, CDR2 SASEGT, per germline. Produced via immunoSEQ multiplex PCR; TCRdb's table is partial and in-frame only. The table lists some 150,000 clones, roughly 87% of them singletons. General study points: The majority of TCR sequences were rare, yet some public TCRs appeared in many donors.

Separate from the 666-subject first cohort, the approximately 120-subject validation cohort was the one that the donors belonged to. The specimen was PBMCs. The V and J genes are TRBV6-1 and TRBJ1-5, with 7 bases aligning to TRBD1. This TCR came from a man between 18 and 29 years old in good health and CMV-seropositive. The CDR3 coding sequence is TGTGCCAGCAGTGAAGAAGCAGGGGGTGGCAATCAGCCCCAGCATTTT. Translating it yields CASSEEAGGGNQPQHF.